One sample yielded the 19 T cell receptor beta chains listed below, sequenced in a study of vaccination and CD4 T cells after COVID-19. No antigen has been assigned to these receptors. Cultured CD4+ T-cell DNA underwent Oncomine TCR Beta short-read sequencing. TCRdb ran MiXCR on the PCR reads and lists one entry per CDR3 protein. The data contain just over 15,000 distinct CDR3 sequences, 55% to 85% of them singletons. Treatment specified: roughly 10-day PBMC culture with coronavirus spike peptide pools or control peptides (ViraFEST assay). Sequencing was performed on CD4+ T cells from blood, cultured in vitro. All receptors derive from a human donor who had recovered from COVID-19.

The J gene is TRBJ1-2, the V gene TRBV6-1; no clear D gene. V was shortened by 5 bases and J by 3 bases, with 13 bases between the two germline ends. The V gene's germline CDR1 is MNHNS and CDR2 SASEGT. The CDR3 spans 14 residues. The CDR3 DNA reads TGTGCCAGCAGTCCGTGGAGGCAGCACTATGGCTACACCTTC. This sequence encodes CASSPWRQHYGYTF.

This clonotype is categorized as medium-sized. The chain joins TRBV10-1 to TRBJ2-3, with TRBD2 identical over 8 bases. CDR3 size: 15 residues. V lost 6 bases to trimming and J lost 0 bases; unmatched junction nucleotides: 5. Germline V gene data show CDR1 as WNHNN and CDR2 as SYGVQD (reference sequence). The CDR3 region is CASSPSGRSTDTQYF. CDR3 nucleotides: TGCGCCAGCAGCCCTAGCGGGCGTAGCACAGATACGCAGTATTTT.

V gene TRBV7-9 combines with J gene TRBJ1-1; D is perhaps TRBD1 (6 bases). Germline CDR1 reads SEHNR; CDR2 reads FQNEAQ (reference sequence). The CDR3 sequence is 12 residues long. The V end was cut by 4 bases, the J end by 11 bases, with 14 bases between. The CDR3 here is CASSSTGTRAFF. The CDR3 DNA reads TGTGCCAGCAGCTCTACAGGGACCAGGGCTTTCTTT.

The chain joins TRBV7-2 to TRBJ2-7; D is perhaps TRBD2 (5 bases). The CDR3 is 14 amino acids. V gave up 1 base and J gave up 4 bases, with 11 bases separating them. The germline gives CDR1 SGHTA, CDR2 FQGNSA. Here the CDR3 reads CASSLGGSGYEQYF. The CDR3 nucleotides are TGTGCCAGCAGCTTAGGAGGGTCGGGTTACGAGCAGTACTTC.

The rearrangement joins TRBV2 to TRBJ1-2; D unclear. V lost 9 bases and J 4 bases, leaving 18 bases between the germline ends. Germline CDR1 reads SNHLY; CDR2 reads FYNNEI. The CDR3 has 14 amino acids. The CDR3 protein is CASPRTEGGYGYTF. DNA for the CDR3: TGTGCCAGTCCAAGGACGGAGGGCGGCTATGGCTACACCTTC.

This clonotype is a singleton in its sample. The chain uses TRBV7-9 and TRBJ1-1; D is unclear. This CDR3 contains 14 residues. CDR1 SEHNR and CDR2 FQNEAQ come from the germline V gene (reference sequence). Deletions cut 2 bases from V and 1 base from J, with 8 bases between. CDR3 sequence: CASSLKGPNTEAFF. The CDR3 DNA is TGTGCCAGCAGCTTAAAAGGGCCGAACACTGAAGCTTTCTTT. Full variable domain (missing parts from reference TRBV7-9 and TRBJ1-1): DTGVSQNPRHKITKRGQNVTFRCDPISEHNRLYWYRQTLGQGPEFLTYFQNEAQLEKSRLLSDRFSAERPKGSFSTLEIQRTEQGDSAMYLCASSLKGPNTEAFFGQGTRLTVV.

This sequence joins TRBV7-2 and TRBJ1-6; no definite D call. The germline gives CDR1 SGHTA, CDR2 FQGNSA. There are 13 residues in the CDR3. V lost 1 base and J lost 9, with 7 bases in between. The CDR3 protein is CASSLVQVSPLHF. The CDR3 nucleotides read TGTGCCAGCAGCTTAGTCCAGGTTTCACCCCTCCACTTT.

This clonotype was picked up a small number of times. This chain uses TRBV27 with TRBJ1-2; D remains ambiguous. This CDR3 has 13 amino acids. CDR1 and CDR2 (germline): MNHEY, SMNVEV (reference sequence). V shed 10 bases and J shed 2 bases, with 14 bases lying between them. The CDR3 DNA is TGTGCCACCTCAGTTACCAGGAACTATGGCTACACCTTC. Protein sequence: CATSVTRNYGYTF.

CDR3 in amino acids: CATVGTLGTEAFF. The CDR3 DNA sequence: TGTGCCACGGTAGGTACGCTCGGGACTGAAGCTTTCTTT. The chain links TRBV24-1 to TRBJ1-1; no clear D. This CDR3 has 13 residues. Trimming cost V 10 bases and J 5 bases, with 16 bases left between them. In germline, CDR1 is KGHDR, CDR2 SFDVKD.

CDR3 protein: CATSDPGRLPPDTQYF. The CDR3 coding sequence is TGTGCCACCAGTGACCCCGGGAGACTCCCTCCAGATACGCAGTATTTT. The genes are TRBV24-1 and TRBJ2-3; TRBD2 might be the D (6 bases). The CDR3 is 16 residues long. CDR1 and CDR2 from the germline V gene are KGHDR and SFDVKD. V dropped 4 bases and J dropped 4 bases, with 17 bases sitting between them.

V gene TRBV21-1 combines with J gene TRBJ1-2; the table names TRBD1, a call not compared with the DNA. TRBV21-1 is deemed a pseudogene. The CDR3 contains 13 residues. The CDR3 spells CASSMGPGRGYTF. Written as DNA, the CDR3 is TGTGCCAGCAGCATGGGGCCTGGACGGGGCTACACCTTC.

This sequence joins TRBV6-1 and TRBJ1-1; D unresolved. The CDR3 totals 10 residues. Trimming removed 8 bases from V and 2 bases from J, with 3 bases in between. Per germline, CDR1 MNHNS and CDR2 SASEGT. CDR3 sequence: CASGNTEAFF. The DNA of the CDR3 is TGTGCCAGCGGTAACACTGAAGCTTTCTTT.

This rearrangement joins TRBV12-3 or TRBV12-4 to TRBJ1-1; 7 nucleotides agree with TRBD1. The CDR3 extends over 19 amino acids. The ends lost 6 bases at V and 0 bases at J; junction bases unmatched: 19. The CDR3: CASRGGQDWLMRMNTEAFF. The CDR3 region has the DNA TGTGCCAGCAGGGGAGGACAGGACTGGCTAATGAGGATGAACACTGAAGCTTTCTTT.

The chain is built from TRBV7-3 and TRBJ2-6; 14 nucleotides align to TRBD2. The ends lost 5 bases at V and 2 bases at J; junction bases unmatched: 8. CDR1 and CDR2 (germline): SGHTA, FQGTGA. CDR3 length equals 19 residues. CDR3 nucleotides: TGTGCCAGCAGCCCAAAGGTGGGACTAGCGGGAGCTGGGGCCAACGTCCTGACTTTC. Translated, it gives CASSPKVGLAGAGANVLTF.

The V call is TRBV2, the J call TRBJ1-6, with a possible D match to TRBD1 (5 bases). The length of the CDR3 is 15 residues. Germline values: CDR1 SNHLY, CDR2 FYNNEI. V dropped 6 bases and J dropped 9 bases, with 18 bases sitting between them. The CDR3 loop is CASRERDARGSPLHF. The CDR3 DNA is TGTGCCAGCAGGGAACGGGACGCTAGGGGTTCACCCCTCCACTTT.

In its sample, this clonotype was seen a few times. This chain links TRBV7-9 with TRBJ1-6; 9 positions agree with TRBD1. This CDR3 is built from 14 residues. Germline V gives CDR1 SEHNR, CDR2 FQNEAQ (reference sequence). The V gene end was trimmed by 5 bases and the J gene end by 7 bases; junction bases not matched to a gene: 3. CDR3 sequence reads: CASSRDRGNSPLHF. CDR3 in DNA: TGTGCCAGCAGCAGAGACAGGGGGAATTCACCCCTCCACTTT.

The CDR3 protein is CASSYGPQGSIYEQYF. The CDR3 bases are TGTGCCAGCAGTTACGGCCCCCAGGGGTCGATCTACGAGCAGTACTTC. V is TRBV6-2 or TRBV6-3 and J is TRBJ2-7; a possible D gene is TRBD1 (6 bases). Looked up from germline, CDR1 is MNHEY and CDR2 is SVGEGT. V was clipped by 2 bases and J by 3 bases, with 17 bases between them. The CDR3 is 16 amino acids.

V usage is TRBV7-2 and J usage is TRBJ2-1, with 9 positions matching TRBD1. This CDR3 contains 15 residues. The V and J ends lost 4 bases and 8 bases, in that order; junction bases with no gene match: 9. Germline CDR1 is SGHTA and CDR2 is FQGNSA. The CDR3 nucleotides read TGTGCCAGCAGCTCCGGGGGGACAGGGAGTTATGAGCAGTTCTTC. Protein sequence: CASSSGGTGSYEQFF.

The sample holds one count of this clonotype. The V gene is TRBV6-1, the J gene TRBJ1-3; no reliable D call. In germline, CDR1 is MNHNS, CDR2 SASEGT. The CDR3 contains 14 residues. Trimming took off 7 bases at V and 7 bases at J, with 17 bases between the two ends. This chain's CDR3 is CASIPSGIGNTIYF. The CDR3 DNA is TGTGCCAGCATTCCAAGCGGTATTGGGAACACCATATATTTT.